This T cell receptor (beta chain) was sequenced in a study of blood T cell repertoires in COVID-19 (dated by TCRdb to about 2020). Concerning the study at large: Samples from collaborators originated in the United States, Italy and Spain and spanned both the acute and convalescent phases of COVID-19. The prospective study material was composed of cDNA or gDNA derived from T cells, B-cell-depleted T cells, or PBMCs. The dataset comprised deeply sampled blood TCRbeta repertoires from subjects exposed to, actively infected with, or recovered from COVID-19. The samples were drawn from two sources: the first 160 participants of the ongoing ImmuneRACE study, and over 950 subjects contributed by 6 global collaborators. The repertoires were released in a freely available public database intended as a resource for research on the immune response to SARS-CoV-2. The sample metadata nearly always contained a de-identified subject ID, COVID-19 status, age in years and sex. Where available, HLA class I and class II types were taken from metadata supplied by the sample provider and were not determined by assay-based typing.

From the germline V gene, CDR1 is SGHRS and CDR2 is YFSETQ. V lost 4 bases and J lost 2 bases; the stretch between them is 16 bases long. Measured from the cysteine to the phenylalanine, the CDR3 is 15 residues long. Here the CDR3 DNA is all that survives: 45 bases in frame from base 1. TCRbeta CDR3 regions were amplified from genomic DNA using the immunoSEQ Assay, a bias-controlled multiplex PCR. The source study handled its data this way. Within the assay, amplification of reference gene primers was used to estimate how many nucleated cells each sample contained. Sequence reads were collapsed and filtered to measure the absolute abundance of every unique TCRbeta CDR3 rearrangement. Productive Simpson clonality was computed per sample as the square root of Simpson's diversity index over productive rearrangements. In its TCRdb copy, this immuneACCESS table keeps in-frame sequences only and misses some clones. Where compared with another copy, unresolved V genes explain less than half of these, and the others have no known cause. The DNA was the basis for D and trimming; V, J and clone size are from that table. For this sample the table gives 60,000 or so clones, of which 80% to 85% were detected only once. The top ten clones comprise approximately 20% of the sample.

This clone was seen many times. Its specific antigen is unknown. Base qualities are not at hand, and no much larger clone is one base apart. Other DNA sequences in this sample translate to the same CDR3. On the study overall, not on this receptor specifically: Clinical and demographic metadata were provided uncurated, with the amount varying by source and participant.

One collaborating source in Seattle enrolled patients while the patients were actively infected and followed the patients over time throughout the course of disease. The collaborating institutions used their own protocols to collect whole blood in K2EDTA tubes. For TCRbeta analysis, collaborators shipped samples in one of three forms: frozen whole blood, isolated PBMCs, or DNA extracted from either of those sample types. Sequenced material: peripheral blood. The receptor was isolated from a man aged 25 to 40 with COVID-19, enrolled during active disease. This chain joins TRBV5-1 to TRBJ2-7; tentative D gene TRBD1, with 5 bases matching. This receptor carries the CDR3 CASSPGVGPTYEQYF. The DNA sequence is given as TGCGCCAGCAGCCCCGGCGTGGGGCCCACCTACGAGCAGTACTTC.